The clone carrying this T cell receptor beta chain was seen a few times. This CDR3 is 16 amino acids long. V lost 6 bases and J lost 1, with 16 bases in between. The sample belongs to a study of T-cell memory formation after mild COVID-19. TCRdb fed the 5' RACE reads into MiXCR, producing one record per CDR3 protein. In the table there are 150,000 to 200,000 distinct CDR3 sequences, 13% to 15% of which are singletons. The sequenced sample was PBMCs or a T cell subset sorted from them (not recorded which). The receptor comes from an adult woman who had mild COVID-19 (a few samples of this study predate the infection). Cell type and time point are not known. The chain is built from TRBV12-3 or TRBV12-4 and TRBJ2-1, with D maybe TRBD2 (6 bases). The CDR3 sequence is CASSPGGSVSYNEQFF. As DNA, the CDR3 is TGTGCCAGCAGCCCCGGGGGTAGCGTATCCTACAATGAGCAGTTCTTC.